These 32 T cell receptor beta chains came from one sample sequenced in a study of CD8 T cells in Susac syndrome. RNA was extracted with the RNeasy kit, and a quantity of roughly 0.45 to 1 ug was reverse transcribed using random hexamers. TCRdb re-analysed the immunoSEQ multiplex PCR reads in MiXCR, keeping a single row per CDR3 protein. The sample consists of around 140,000 distinct CDR3 sequences, around 95% of them appearing once. Sequencing was carried out using CD4+ T cells from PBMCs. The receptors come from a human donor with Susac syndrome.

The chain couples TRBV14 to TRBJ2-5; 9 nucleotides match TRBD2. The V gene end was trimmed by 1 base and the J gene end by 0 bases; junction bases not matched to a gene: 6. The CDR3 length is 17 residues. Per germline, CDR1 SGHDN and CDR2 FVKESK. The CDR3 nucleotides are TGTGCCAGCAGCCAAGTGGAGAGCGGGAGGTACCAAGAGACCCAGTACTTC. This translates into CASSQVESGRYQETQYF. Drawing the rest from reference TRBV14 and TRBJ2-5, the complete variable domain is EAGVTQFPSHSVIEKGQTVTLRCDPISGHDNLYWYRRVMGKEIKFLLHFVKESKQDESGMPNNRFLAERTGGTYSTLKVQPAELEDSGVYFCASSQVESGRYQETQYFGPGTRLLVL.

The CDR3 spells CATSRSAGLSYNEQFF. The CDR3 DNA follows: TGTGCCACCAGCAGATCTGCGGGGCTCTCCTACAATGAGCAGTTCTTC. The J gene is TRBJ2-1, the V gene TRBV15; the D gene is possibly TRBD2 (6 bases). Trimming left V 2 bases short and J 0 bases short, with 11 bases between. CDR3 size: 16 residues. Germline assignment: CDR1 LNHNV and CDR2 YYDKDF (reference sequence).

The CDR3 spells CASRRPPRGSYEQYF. The CDR3 DNA sequence: TGTGCCAGCCGCCGCCCCCCCCGGGGGAGCTACGAGCAGTACTTC. The rearrangement links TRBV6-9 to TRBJ2-7; possibly TRBD2 for D (6 bases). The CDR3 runs 15 residues. The V end lost 8 bases, the J end lost 3 bases, and 20 bases lay between the germline ends. Germline CDR1 and CDR2: MNHGY and SVAAGI.

The rearrangement joins TRBV29-1 to TRBJ1-1, with 9 positions matching TRBD1. The CDR3 is 13 amino acids. The germline gives CDR1 SQVTM, CDR2 ANQGSEA. V lost 3 bases to trimming and J lost 6 bases; unmatched junction nucleotides: 5. DNA for the CDR3: TGCAGCGTTGATAACAGGGGGCTCGCTGAAGCTTTCTTT. Residues: CSVDNRGLAEAFF.

The chain joins TRBV5-1 to TRBJ1-1; 9 bases match TRBD1. The V gene's germline CDR1 is SGHRS and CDR2 YFSETQ. J lost 5 bases, V lost 0 bases, and 5 bases had no gene match. This CDR3 spans 15 amino acids. In nucleotides, the CDR3 is TGCGCCAGCAGCTTGGGGACAGGGGCTGGGACTGAAGCTTTCTTT. It translates to CASSLGTGAGTEAFF. Full variable domain (remainder filled in from reference TRBV5-1 and TRBJ1-1): KAGVTQTPRYLIKTRGQQVTLSCSPISGHRSVSWYQQTPGQGLQFLFEYFSETQRNKGNFPGRFSGRQFSNSRSEMNVSTLELGDSALYLCASSLGTGAGTEAFFGQGTRLTVV.

V is TRBV23-1 and J is TRBJ2-1, with 14 positions matching TRBD2. TRBV23-1 is assigned to the ORF class and has an uncertain function. This CDR3 comprises 17 residues. Trimming cost V 2 bases and J 6 bases; bases outside gene matches: 6. The CDR3 DNA reads as TGCGCCAGCAGTCAACAGACTAGCGGGAGGGCCGCCAATGAGCAGTTCTTC. This sequence encodes CASSQQTSGRAANEQFF.

The chain links TRBV28 to TRBJ1-5; D gene uncertain. CDR1 and CDR2 (germline): MDHEN, SYDVKM. Trimming shortened V by 5 bases and J by 6 bases, and 17 bases separated the two germline ends. The CDR3 covers 15 residues. The CDR3 spells CASSPPSGLVQPQHF. The DNA of the CDR3 is TGTGCCAGCAGTCCCCCATCGGGGTTAGTTCAGCCCCAGCATTTT. Based on the CDR3 plus reference TRBV28 and TRBJ1-5, the full variable domain is DVKVTQSSRYLVKRTGEKVFLECVQDMDHENMFWYRQDPGLGLRLIYFSYDVKMKEKGDIPEGYSVSREKKERFSLILESASTNQTSMYLCASSPPSGLVQPQHFGDGTRLSIL.

A word on this clonotype: At one of its ends the junction is not consistent with the germline gene, which may arise from a read error. The genes are TRBV15 and TRBJ2-1; 10 bases are shared with TRBD2. The CDR3 loop spans 16 amino acids. In germline, CDR1 is LNHNV, CDR2 YYDKDF (reference sequence). The chain's CDR3 is CATSGEWTSGDNEQFF. The CDR3 DNA follows: TGTGCCACCAGCGGAGAGTGGACTAGCGGAGACAATGAGCAGTTCTTC. Full variable domain (outside the CDR3, taken from reference TRBV15 and TRBJ2-1): DAMVIQNPRYQVTQFGKPVTLSCSQTLNHNVMYWYQQKSSQAPKLLFHYYDKDFNNEADTPDNFQSRRPNTSFCFLDIRSPGLGDTAMYLCATSGEWTSGDNEQFFGPGTRLTVL.

V gene TRBV20-1 combines with J gene TRBJ1-1; no reliable D call. CDR3 length: 11 residues. Deletions cut 6 bases from V and 4 bases from J, with 9 bases between. Germline loops: CDR1 DFQATT, CDR2 SNEGSKA (reference sequence). CDR3 nucleotides: TGCAGTGCCATGGCTGCCACTGAAGCTTTCTTT. Protein: CSAMAATEAFF.

CDR3 region: CASSDVNRGYTEAFF. As DNA, the CDR3 is TGTGCCAGCAGTGATGTCAATAGGGGGTATACTGAAGCTTTCTTT. V usage is TRBV25-1 and J usage is TRBJ1-1; tentative D call: TRBD1 (6 bases). Germline CDR1 and CDR2: MGHDK and SYGVNS. The CDR3 length is 15 residues. The ends were cut back, 3 bases at V and 5 bases at J, with 16 bases in the middle.

V is TRBV7-9 and J is TRBJ1-6, with a possible D match to TRBD1 (5 bases). V was pared by 5 bases and J by 10 bases, with 12 bases between. Per the germline V gene, CDR1 is SEHNR and CDR2 is FQNEAQ (reference sequence). The CDR3 length is 13 residues. CDR3 nucleotide sequence: TGTGCCAGCAGCCCTCATGGGGACTCACCCCTCCACTTT. This codes for CASSPHGDSPLHF. Looking up the rest from reference TRBV7-9 and TRBJ1-6 gives the full variable domain: DTGVSQNPRHKITKRGQNVTFRCDPISEHNRLYWYRQTLGQGPEFLTYFQNEAQLEKSRLLSDRFSAERPKGSFSTLEIQRTEQGDSAMYLCASSPHGDSPLHFGNGTRLTVT.

The rearrangement links TRBV19 to TRBJ1-1, with a tentative D call TRBD1 (6 bases). The CDR3 contains 14 residues. The germline V gene has CDR1 LNHDA and CDR2 SQIVND (reference sequence). Trimming pared 6 bases from V and 4 bases from J, leaving 15 bases between. CDR3 DNA sequence: TGTGCCAGTAGCTCGACAGGACGGGTCACTGAAGCTTTCTTT. Amino acids: CASSSTGRVTEAFF.

The V gene is TRBV15, the J gene TRBJ2-6; possibly TRBD1 or TRBD2 for D (5 bases each). The V end lost 0 bases, the J end lost 1 base, and 16 bases lay between the germline ends. The germline gives CDR1 LNHNV, CDR2 YYDKDF (reference sequence). The CDR3 has 19 residues. The CDR3 region has the DNA TGTGCCACCAGCAGAGAGTTGGGGACCGGTATATCTGGGGCCAACGTCCTGACTTTC. Translating it yields CATSRELGTGISGANVLTF.

This chain links TRBV30 with TRBJ2-2; D ambiguous. The CDR3 runs 14 residues. V was cut by 3 bases and J by 7 bases, with 15 bases left in between. Germline V gives CDR1 GTSNPN, CDR2 SVGIG (reference sequence). The CDR3 DNA sequence: TGTGCCTGGAGCCTGGGGTACCGCAACGGGGAGCTGTTTTTT. It encodes CAWSLGYRNGELFF.

This chain uses TRBV20-1 with TRBJ1-6; 8 bases agree with TRBD1. The V gene end was trimmed by 5 bases and the J gene end by 9 bases; junction bases not matched to a gene: 6. The germline gives CDR1 DFQATT, CDR2 SNEGSKA (reference sequence). This CDR3 is built from 13 residues. CDR3 in amino acids: CSAPTGTGSPLHF. CDR3 DNA: TGCAGTGCTCCAACAGGGACAGGTTCACCCCTCCACTTT.

This rearrangement joins TRBV7-2 to TRBJ2-3; TRBD2 aligns across 11 bases. The CDR3 runs to 17 residues. With 9 bases clipped from V and 3 bases from J, the junction kept 14 bases outside the gene matches. Germline V gene lookup returns CDR1 SGHTA and CDR2 FQGNSA. In DNA, the CDR3 is TGTGCCAGACTCACGTTTCTAGCGGGAGGTTTGACAGATACGCAGTATTTT. Its protein product is CARLTFLAGGLTDTQYF.

The chain recombines TRBV20-1 with TRBJ2-3; weak D call: TRBD2 (7 bases). V was cut by 1 base and J by 5 bases, with 25 bases left in between. Germline CDR1 DFQATT, CDR2 SNEGSKA (reference sequence). The CDR3 runs 18 residues. The CDR3 reads CSARGWVSAGARGDTQYF. The CDR3, as DNA: TGCAGTGCTAGAGGCTGGGTATCGGCGGGGGCTAGGGGAGATACGCAGTATTTT.

This sequence joins TRBV15 and TRBJ2-3; 11 nucleotides match TRBD2. J lost 6 bases, V lost 0 bases, and 5 bases had no gene match. The germline V gene has CDR1 LNHNV and CDR2 YYDKDF (reference sequence). The CDR3 is made up of 16 amino acids. CDR3 region: CATSRELAGGEDTQYF. Written as DNA, the CDR3 is TGTGCCACCAGCAGAGAGCTAGCGGGGGGCGAGGATACGCAGTATTTT.

The chain uses TRBV4-2 and TRBJ2-2, with D unresolved. Germline CDR1 LGHNA, CDR2 YNFKEQ. The germline V and J ends were trimmed by 5 bases and 7 bases, with 8 bases remaining between them. The CDR3 runs to 12 residues. Here the CDR3 reads CASSFPIGELFF. The CDR3 nucleotides are TGTGCCAGCAGCTTTCCGATCGGGGAGCTGTTTTTT.

The chain carries TRBV5-4 and TRBJ1-5; D is undetermined. The germline V gene has CDR1 SGHNT and CDR2 YYREEE (reference sequence). The ends were cut back, 0 bases at V and 6 bases at J, with 10 bases in the middle. This CDR3 spans 14 amino acids. The CDR3 loop reads CASSLGGVGQPQHF. CDR3 DNA sequence: TGTGCCAGCAGCTTGGGAGGAGTGGGTCAGCCCCAGCATTTT.

This chain joins TRBV18 and TRBJ1-6; D ambiguous. Trimming took off 11 bases at V and 14 bases at J, with 22 bases between the two ends. Germline CDR1 KGHSH, CDR2 LQKENI. The CDR3 contains 13 residues. The CDR3 region is CAAAQDPDKTLHF. The CDR3 nucleotides read TGTGCCGCAGCACAAGACCCCGATAAGACCCTCCACTTT.

This clonotype was found once. This chain connects TRBV20-1 to TRBJ2-2, with TRBD2 matching over 8 bases. The V gene's germline CDR1 is DFQATT and CDR2 SNEGSKA (reference sequence). The CDR3 extends over 16 amino acids. After removal of 5 bases from V and 1 base from J, the junction contained 9 bases not matched to a gene. CDR3 in DNA: TGCAGTGCTCGAAAGCCGGGACTAGAGAACACCGGGGAGCTGTTTTTT. As protein: CSARKPGLENTGELFF.

The chain is built from TRBV7-2 and TRBJ1-2; D remains ambiguous. V lost 2 bases to trimming and J lost 8 bases, with 9 bases between them. The germline CDR1 and CDR2 sequences are SGHTA and FQGNSA. This CDR3 is 12 amino acids long. The CDR3 loop is CASSLRVWGYTF. The CDR3 DNA sequence: TGTGCCAGCAGCTTACGAGTGTGGGGCTACACCTTC.

The rearrangement joins TRBV20-1 to TRBJ1-2; 7 nucleotides match TRBD1. Germline trimming cut 6 bases from V and 7 bases from J; bases unmatched to any gene: 8. From germline, CDR1 is DFQATT and CDR2 SNEGSKA (reference sequence). The CDR3 length is 12 residues. The CDR3 region has the DNA TGCAGTGCCCCGGGACAGCGGGGTGGCTACACCTTC. It encodes CSAPGQRGGYTF.

This rearrangement joins TRBV30 to TRBJ2-7, with D perhaps matching TRBD2 (6 bases). CDR1 and CDR2 (germline): GTSNPN, SVGIG (reference sequence). This CDR3 region has 12 residues. Trimming pared 4 bases from V and 3 bases from J, leaving 10 bases between. The CDR3 is CAWTVSGYEQYF. In DNA, the CDR3 is TGTGCCTGGACAGTTAGCGGCTACGAGCAGTACTTC.

The rearrangement uses TRBV12-3 or TRBV12-4 and TRBJ2-6, with D hard to call. The CDR3 has 12 residues. Trimming removed 4 bases from V and 4 bases from J, with 2 bases in between. In DNA form, the CDR3 reads TGTGCCAGCAGTTCCGGGGCCAACGTCCTGACTTTC. Its protein product is CASSSGANVLTF.

The CDR3 DNA reads TGTGCCAGCACCCCCCCTCGCGGGGGGGCCCATGAGCAGTTCTTC. As protein: CASTPPRGGAHEQFF. The V gene is TRBV6-6, the J gene TRBJ2-1, with 9 bases aligning to TRBD2. CDR3 length equals 15 residues. Germline CDR1 and CDR2: MNHNY and SVGAGI (reference sequence). Losses at the gene ends were 7 bases for V and 8 bases for J; bases not matched to a gene: 12.

The V and J genes are TRBV5-1 and TRBJ2-7; the match to TRBD1 covers 10 bases. This CDR3 has 14 amino acids. The germline V gene encodes CDR1 SGHRS and CDR2 YFSETQ. V lost 1 base, J lost 6 bases, and 4 bases stayed unmatched. CDR3 in DNA: TGCGCCAGCAGCTTGTTGGACAGGGGGAGCGAGCAGTACTTC. This sequence encodes CASSLLDRGSEQYF.

J is TRBJ2-2 and V is TRBV7-6, with TRBD1 matching 7 bases. Germline-derived CDR1 and CDR2 are SGHVS and FNYEAQ. This CDR3 is built from 15 residues. V was pared by 1 base and J by 4 bases, with 3 bases of the junction left unmatched. This CDR3 reads CASSLEGQSTGELFF. CDR3 in DNA: TGTGCCAGCAGCTTAGAGGGACAGTCCACCGGGGAGCTGTTTTTT.

The chain links TRBV5-4 to TRBJ2-3, with 11 bases fitting TRBD2. The germline V gene has CDR1 SGHNT and CDR2 YYREEE (reference sequence). The CDR3 is made up of 14 amino acids. The junction had 0 bases not matched to a gene; V was cut back by 1 base and J by 5 bases. The CDR3 DNA is TGTGCCAGCAGCTTGACTAGCGGGGGAGATACGCAGTATTTT. Translated: CASSLTSGGDTQYF.

The chain joins TRBV4-1 to TRBJ2-7; the D is unclear. This CDR3 contains 13 residues. CDR1 and CDR2 from the germline V gene are MGHRA and YSYEKL. The V gene lost 4 bases and the J gene lost 0 bases, with 7 bases spanning the gap. CDR3 coding DNA: TGCGCCAGCAGCCGAAGTCACTCCTACGAGCAGTACTTC. As protein: CASSRSHSYEQYF.

This chain links TRBV12-3 or TRBV12-4 with TRBJ1-4, with a weak D call TRBD1 (5 bases). The CDR3 totals 13 residues. Trimming took 5 bases from V and 7 from J, leaving 11 bases between them. The CDR3 coding sequence is TGTGCCAGCAGTGGGGGGGGAGGTGAAAAACTGTTTTTT. Translated: CASSGGGGEKLFF.